The clone carrying this T cell receptor beta chain showed up many times. Its specificity is unknown. Trimming left V 10 bases short and J 2 bases short, with 11 bases between. This CDR3 region has 12 residues. CDR1 ENHRY and CDR2 SYGVKD come from the germline V gene. The data derive from a study of T cells in Graves' hyperthyroidism and ophthalmopathy. Study outcomes and limitations: Blood also showed most of the thyroid clonotypes that were expanded above 0.001.

Amplified regions were TCR beta CDR3 sequences from RNA transcripts. With the HTBI primer set, the TCR CDR3 went through a first round of RT-PCR. TCRdb independently ran MiXCR on the multiplex PCR reads; one entry per CDR3 protein. The repertoire holds around 200,000 distinct CDR3 sequences, with approximately 15% as singletons. Sequencing used blood. This sequence originates from a woman aged 45-65 years with Graves' hyperthyroidism. The chain combines TRBV10-3 with TRBJ1-1; D uncertain. The CDR3 DNA reads as TGTGCCAGTAAGTCAGGCAACACTGAAGCTTTCTTT. It codes for CASKSGNTEAFF.